The present entry profiles one T cell receptor (beta chain) with its context. Its cognate antigen is unknown. Patients with a history of autoimmune disease or on systemic immunosuppression were excluded. The data are from a study of OX40 agonist ivuxolimab in advanced cancers. Study-level background: Each dose-escalation patient presented with hepatocellular carcinoma, melanoma, renal cell or head and neck cancer. Study-wide points: Researchers report that CD8+ T cells had, on average, more expanded clones than CD4+. In the 0.1 to 3.0 mg/kg range, CD4+ and CD8+ blood T cells had expanded clonally by week 6.

Germline values: CDR1 SEHNR, CDR2 FQNEAQ (reference sequence). Trimming took off 1 base at V and 4 bases at J, with 10 bases between the two ends. This CDR3 has 14 residues. Assay used: immunoSEQ multiplex PCR; TCRdb lists only in-frame clones, some missing. Found here are 100,000 or so clones, roughly 94% of them singletons; the top ten hold about 0.18%. The sample consisted of CD4+ or CD8+ T cells sorted from blood, taken in a trial of the OX40 agonist ivuxolimab. The sequence was collected from an adult with an advanced solid tumor such as melanoma, head and neck, liver or kidney cancer. The chain combines TRBV7-9 with TRBJ1-2; no firm D call. The CDR3 nucleotides read TGTGCCAGCAGCTTAGGTGCGGGCCTCTATGGCTACACCTTC. It specifies CASSLGAGLYGYTF.